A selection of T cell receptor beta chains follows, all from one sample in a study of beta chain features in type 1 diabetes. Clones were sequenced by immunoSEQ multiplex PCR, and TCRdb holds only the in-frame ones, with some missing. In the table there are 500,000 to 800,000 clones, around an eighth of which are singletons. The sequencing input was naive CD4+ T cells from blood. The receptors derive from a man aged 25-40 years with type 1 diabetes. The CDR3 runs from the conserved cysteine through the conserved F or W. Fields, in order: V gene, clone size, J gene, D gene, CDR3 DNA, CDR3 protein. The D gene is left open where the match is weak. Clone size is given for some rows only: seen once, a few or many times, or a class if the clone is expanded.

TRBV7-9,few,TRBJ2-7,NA,TGTGCCAGCAGCTTAGGGAGCTACGAGCAGTACTTC,CASSLGSYEQYF
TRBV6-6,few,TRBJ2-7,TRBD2,TGTGCCAGCATGACTAGCGGGGAGAACTACGAGCAGTACTTC,CASMTSGENYEQYF
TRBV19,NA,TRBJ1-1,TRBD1,TGTGCCAGTAGTCTAGGACAGGGGGGCGACACTGAAGCTTTCTTT,CASSLGQGGDTEAFF
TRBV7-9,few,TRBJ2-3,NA,TGTGCCAGCAGCTTAGGCCAGGAGAGCGATACGCAGTATTTT,CASSLGQESDTQYF
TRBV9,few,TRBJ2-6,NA,TGTGCCAGCAGCGGTGGGGGCGCTGGGGCCAACGTCCTGACTTTC,CASSGGGAGANVLTF
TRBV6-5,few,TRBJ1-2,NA,TGTGCCAGCAGTTACTCGGCCGGATATGGCTACACCTTC,CASSYSAGYGYTF
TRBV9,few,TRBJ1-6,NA,TGTGCCAGGAGGACCGCTTCCCACTTT,CARRTASHF
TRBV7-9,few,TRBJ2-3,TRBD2,TGTGCCAGCAGCATCGGGACTAGCGGGGGGTTCCGGCGCACAGATACGCAGTATTTT,CASSIGTSGGFRRTDTQYF
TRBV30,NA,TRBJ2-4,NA,TGTGCCTGGAGCAAAGGGACGACACTAGCCAAAAACATTCAGTACTTC,CAWSKGTTLAKNIQYF
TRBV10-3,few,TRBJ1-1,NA,TGTGCCATCAGTGAGTCTAGGGGTGCGGACACTGAAGCTTTCTTT,CAISESRGADTEAFF
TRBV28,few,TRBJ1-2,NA,TGTGCCAGCAGTCAAGAACAGGGTGTTGGCTACACCTTC,CASSQEQGVGYTF
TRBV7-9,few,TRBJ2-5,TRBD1,TGTGCCAGCAGCGCGGACAGGGGGCAAGGTCAAGAGACCCAGTACTTC,CASSADRGQGQETQYF
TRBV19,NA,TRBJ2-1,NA,TGTGCCAGTAGTAAAAGAACCGGGGCCCCGGAGCAGTTCTTC,CASSKRTGAPEQFF
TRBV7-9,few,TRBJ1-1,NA,TGTGCCAGCAGCTTAGCCACAAGGGGGGCTGAAGCTTTCTTT,CASSLATRGAEAFF
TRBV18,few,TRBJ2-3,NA,TGTGCCAGCTCACCAATACGGAGCACAGATACGCAGTATTTT,CASSPIRSTDTQYF
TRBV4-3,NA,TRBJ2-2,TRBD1,TGCGCCAGCAGCGGAGGACAGGGGAACACCGGGGAGCTGTTTTTT,CASSGGQGNTGELFF
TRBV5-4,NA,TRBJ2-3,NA,TGTGCCAGCAGCTCCGCAGACAGGCCCACAGATACGCAGTATTTT,CASSSADRPTDTQYF
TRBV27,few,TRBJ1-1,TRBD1,TGTGCCAGCAGTTTCTGGGACAGAACTGAAGCTTTCTTT,CASSFWDRTEAFF
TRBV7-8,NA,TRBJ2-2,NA,TGTGCCAGCAGCTTACAGGGAAACACCGGGGAGCTGTTTTTT,CASSLQGNTGELFF
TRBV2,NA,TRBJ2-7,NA,TGTGCCAGCAGTGAAAGGAAAGGGACATATCATTCCTACGAGCAGTACTTC,CASSERKGTYHSYEQYF
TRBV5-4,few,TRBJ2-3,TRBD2,TGTGCCAGCAGACCCGGGACTAGCGTGTTCACAGATACGCAGTATTTT,CASRPGTSVFTDTQYF
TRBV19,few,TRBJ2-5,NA,TGTGCCAGTAGTACCGACAGTCTCCCAGAGACCCAGTACTTC,CASSTDSLPETQYF
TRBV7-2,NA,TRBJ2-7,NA,TGTGCCAGCAGCTTAGACGCCCGCCACCTCAAGCAGTACTTC,CASSLDARHLKQYF
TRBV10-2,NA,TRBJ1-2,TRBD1,TGCGCCAGCACCGGGACAGGGGGCTTCTATGGCTACACCTTC,CASTGTGGFYGYTF
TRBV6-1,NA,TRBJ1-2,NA,TGTGCCAGCAGTGAAGCTGGGGTGGGCTATGGCTACACCTTC,CASSEAGVGYGYTF
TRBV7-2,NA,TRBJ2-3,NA,TGTGCCAGCTCGAGACAGAGCACAGATACGCAGTATTTT,CASSRQSTDTQYF
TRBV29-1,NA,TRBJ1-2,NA,TGCAGCCCTGATATAGGGATCTATGGCTACACCTTC,CSPDIGIYGYTF
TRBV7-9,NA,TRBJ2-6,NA,TGTGCCAGCAGTCCGGGTCTGGATTTTTCTGGGGCCAACGTCCTGACTTTC,CASSPGLDFSGANVLTF
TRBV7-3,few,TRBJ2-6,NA,TGTGCCAGCAGCCCACGGCCCGGGGCTGGGGCCAACGTCCTGACTTTC,CASSPRPGAGANVLTF